This TCR beta chain originates from a study of cytomegalovirus exposure and HLA in healthy donors (TCRdb year 2017). In terms of the full investigation: An earlier analysis of 587 of the donors reported about 280 Gb of sequence data and roughly 120 million unique TCR beta sequences obtained from 180 million or so T cells. Among under 450 genotyped donors of the cohort, an average of 235,054 unique TCR beta nucleotide sequences were sequenced per donor, 15% to 20% of them non-productive. HLA typing included class I and class II loci at four-digit resolution. Besides the first cohort of some 670 subjects, a separate validation cohort made up of around 120 different subjects was used. The number of donors typed differed by locus, with 629-630 for A, B, C, DRB1 and DQB1, 522 for DQA1, 600 to 610 for DPA1, and 400 to 490 for DPB1. Alongside the repertoire data, information on donor age, sex, ethnicity and CMV serostatus was compiled. The study aimed to test whether signatures of past pathogen exposure could be identified by cataloging public T cell receptors. All discovery cohort repertoires had been generated on a single sequencing platform. The later analysis used no new phenotypic data to find candidate immune exposures, relying instead on TCR beta sequences and their occurrence across donors. A later analysis re-examined previously published TCR beta repertoires from about 700 donors and added high-resolution HLA genotyping to investigate patterns of TCR occurrence. About five DR-DQ haplotypes were treated as single units for association and clustering because of strong linkage in the cohort. An early release covering over 500 HLA-typed donors comprised about 300 gigabases of sequencing data and some 79 million unique TCR sequences. Of the 300 to 450 genotyped donors, about 80% fell in the genetic ancestry cluster associated with self-reported Caucasian donors. To predict cytomegalovirus infection status, the study brought together high-throughput TCR immunosequencing, statistical association of individual TCRs with disease status, and machine learning. The study profiled the T cell repertoires of under 700 subjects by immunosequencing and related them to cytomegalovirus serostatus. To decide whether each TCR beta V gene segment behaved as functional or pseudogenic, an earlier analysis of fewer than 750 of the donors relied on high-throughput TCR beta sequencing. A later genetic analysis used genome-wide SNP genotypes for 398 of the 666 donors, treating that subset as a discovery cohort. Study-wide findings and limitations: A few of the identified cytomegalovirus-associated TCR beta chains were confirmed in vitro to be specific for cytomegalovirus antigens. In a later analysis, several top co-occurrence clusters were reported to appear linked to parvovirus B19, influenza, CMV and Epstein-Barr virus. At a false discovery rate of 0.05, a later analysis linked under 20,000 TCR beta sequences to specific HLA alleles. A group of highly shared sequence variants was considered likely to be a technical artifact of the sequencing pipeline. A later genetic analysis reported fewer N-insertions in productive TCRs among donors in an Asian-associated ancestry cluster than the roughly 700-donor mean. Most TCR sequences were observed very rarely across donors, whereas some public TCRs were present in many individuals. CMV serostatus was the only immune exposure information available for the cohort. The study gave a list of 150 to 200 TCR beta chains associated with cytomegalovirus. Some IMGT-functional V segments, including TRBV6-2 and TRBV6-3, could not be told apart with the 87-base-pair reads, so those segments were excluded. In a later analysis, HLA-associated TCR beta chains showed more clonal expansion and lower generation probabilities than non-associated chains that were equally common. The authors suggested that the approach could potentially be extended to other disease states and immunological phenotypes. A further reported finding was that TCR beta sequences accurately predicted the HLA-A and HLA-B alleles for most subjects in the first cohort. When HLA alleles, especially DR and DQ, strongly co-occurred, TCR associations were difficult to assign to individual alleles. An association between a missense DCLRE1C variant and V-gene and J-gene trimming of TCR beta chains was found in a later genetic analysis and replicated in an independent cohort. In a later analysis, most CMV-associated TCR beta chains were found to appear HLA-restricted, with HLA associations seemingly driven largely by CMV exposure. Linkage disequilibrium might explain the correlated functional status among segregating V segments, but an unknown experimental factor could not be ruled out. Because HLA typing was missing for some donors at each locus, association tests included only the typed subset. Broadly in line with IMGT annotations, most TCR beta V segments showed up in productive rearrangements about 87% or about 30% of the time in an earlier analysis of 450 to 600 of the donors. Cytomegalovirus status was reported to be diagnosed by the classifier with high specificity and sensitivity in both the original and validation cohorts. About 17 rarely observed V segments, including chromosome 9 orphons, were excluded from the earlier analysis of some 590 of the donors because counts were too low. In this cohort, only TCR beta chains were sequenced, and detectable features were limited by the absence of alpha or paired-chain data. In a later analysis, the rate of TCR association differed among HLA loci, with DRB1 alleles having the most associated TCRs and HLA-C alleles having the fewest. Roughly uniform sequencing depth across donors was assumed in presence/absence analyses, although this assumption may not hold.

As encoded in the germline V gene (reference sequence), CDR1 is GTSNPN while CDR2 is SVGIG. At the junction V is shortened by 0 bases and J by 5 bases; bases outside the gene matches: 7. The CDR3 runs 15 amino acids, cysteine and phenylalanine included. Only CDR3 DNA remains: 45 bases, in frame from the first base. With respect to this clone: Its target antigen remains unknown. No clone much larger than this one lies a single base away; base qualities are absent.

Receptors were amplified or captured by the immunoSEQ multiplex PCR assay. A mixture of 60 forward primers for TCR Vbeta segments and 13 reverse primers for TCR Jbeta segments was used in the multiplex PCR. Amplification of the CDR3 region of rearranged TCR beta genes was performed with a multiplex PCR assay on genomic DNA. On the Illumina HiSeq System, the amplified TCR beta libraries were sequenced as 87-base-pair reads. The authors' analysis ran thus. A later analysis tallied 80 million to 95 million unique TCR beta chains across the 610 or so repertoires, and about 12 million of those chains were shared by two or more donors. A nearest-neighbor algorithm error-corrected the raw reads and collapsed the reads into unique sequences, merging closely related sequences to remove PCR and sequencing errors. Alignment of CDR3 sequences to IMGT reference sequences was used to assign V, D and J gene segments. For a sequence to be retained, a match of at least six nucleotides was required to both a V gene segment and a J gene segment. A rearrangement counted as productive if the CDR3 had no stop codons and remained in frame with V and J, and every other rearrangement counted as non-productive. CDR3 was defined by IMGT convention, running from the second conserved V-encoded cysteine to the conserved J-encoded phenylalanine. In an earlier analysis of more than 550 of the donors, sequences lacking an unambiguous match to a single V gene segment were excluded. An earlier analysis of a few hundred of the donors classified V segments as functional when productive rearrangements were above 56.7% and as segregating when the standard deviation between donors was above 5%. A statistical classification framework was developed to diagnose cytomegalovirus status using the catalog of TCR beta chain sequences. A later analysis assigned V and J genes by comparing TCR nucleotide sequences with IMGT/GENE-DB human TR gene sequences. A later analysis assigned CDR3 sequences and most-parsimonious VDJ recombination scenarios with the TCRdist pipeline. In a later analysis, each TCR beta chain was defined by its CDR3 amino acid sequence together with its V-gene family, and reads lacking a unique V-gene family were excluded. In a later analysis, around 600 highly shared, low-generation-probability nucleotide sequences were removed to address suspected cross-contamination and a sequencing artifact. In a later analysis, a clonal expansion index was calculated for each public chain from normalized within-repertoire ranks of inferred template counts. In a later analysis, generation probabilities were computed using a VDJ recombination model fitted to out-of-frame rearrangements, and the results were checked against IGoR. In a later analysis, hypergeometric tests were used to score TCR-TCR, TCR-HLA and TCR-CMV co-occurrence, with a repertoire-size bias correction applied to TCR pairs. To estimate false discovery rates, a later analysis permuted the HLA or CMV assignments 20 times. In a later analysis, co-occurring TCRs were grouped using DBSCAN, with TCRdist sequence similarity added in when clustering inside HLA-allele-positive subsets. Repertoires with fewer than 30,000 or more than 120,000 public chains, plus five repertoires with anomalous nucleotide sharing, were excluded from co-occurrence clustering. The table was pulled from immuneACCESS by TCRdb, which kept in-frame rearrangements only. Such tables lose some clones; where checked, under half of the loss comes from unresolved V genes, and the rest has no known cause. The V and J calls and the clone size are those of that table, but D and trimming were determined from the DNA. For this sample there are roughly 200,000 clones; 65% to 90% appear just once. The ten most abundant clones make up 0.31% of the sample.

The cohort was made up of approximately 670 healthy bone marrow donors. All cohort members were sampled while nominally healthy, although unrecorded immune exposures were likely present. The donor was CMV seronegative and was included in the group of hundreds of seronegative cohort members. A peripheral blood sample was provided by each donor, and peripheral blood mononuclear cells were used for TCR beta sequencing. Genomic DNA was extracted from the blood cell samples with the Qiagen DNeasy Blood Extraction Kit. This clonotype was obtained from a woman in her thirties in good health and CMV-seronegative. The sequenced material came from PBMCs. The chain employs TRBV30 and TRBJ2-1; 7 nucleotides in the junction match TRBD2. The CDR3 corresponds to CAWSVGRGTHNEQFF. In nucleotides, the sequence is TGTGCCTGGAGTGTAGGGCGGGGGACGCACAATGAGCAGTTCTTC. Reference TRBV30 and TRBJ2-1 genes cover what lies past the CDR3, so the full variable domain is SQTIHQWPATLVQPVGSPLSLECTVEGTSNPNLYWYRQAAGRGLQLLFYSVGIGQISSEVPQNLSASRPQDRQFILSSKKLLLSDSGFYLCAWSVGRGTHNEQFFGPGTRLTVL.